This is a list of T cell receptor beta chains from one sample in a study of cytomegalovirus exposure and HLA in healthy donors. The protocol was immunoSEQ multiplex PCR, while the TCRdb copy is restricted to in-frame clones and leaves out a portion. Here the sample spans under 200,000 clones, around 77% being singletons. The sample taken for sequencing was PBMCs. These receptors were collected from a man aged 55 to 69 in good health and CMV-seronegative. Each CDR3 is given with its conserved first and last residue. D genes are given only for firm matches. Only part of the rows carry a size: once, few, many, or a class if the clone is expanded.

CDR3aa: CASSLGQGGYEQYF
CDR3nt: TGCGCCAGCAGCCTAGGACAGGGCGGCTACGAGCAGTACTTC
v_gene: TRBV5-1
d_gene: TRBD1
abundance: -
j_gene: TRBJ2-7

CDR3aa: CASSEALGRDEQYF
CDR3nt: TGTGCCAGCAGTGAAGCCCTGGGCAGGGACGAGCAGTACTTC
v_gene: TRBV6-1
d_gene: -
abundance: -
j_gene: TRBJ2-7

CDR3aa: CASSARANSGNTIYF
CDR3nt: TGTGCCAGCAGTGCTCGAGCAAACTCTGGAAACACCATATATTTT
v_gene: TRBV6-1
d_gene: -
abundance: -
j_gene: TRBJ1-3

CDR3aa: CASSLDLVLYNEQFF
CDR3nt: TGTGCCAGCAGCTTAGATTTGGTGCTATACAATGAGCAGTTCTTC
v_gene: TRBV7-9
d_gene: -
abundance: -
j_gene: TRBJ2-1

CDR3aa: CASSPPRGPGWGYTF
CDR3nt: TGTGCCAGCTCACCACCGAGGGGGCCTGGCTGGGGCTACACCTTC
v_gene: TRBV18
d_gene: TRBD1
abundance: few
j_gene: TRBJ1-2

CDR3aa: CASSFGDRGNSPLHF
CDR3nt: TGTGCCAGCAGCTTCGGGGACAGGGGCAATTCACCCCTCCACTTT
v_gene: TRBV5-4
d_gene: TRBD1
abundance: -
j_gene: TRBJ1-6

CDR3aa: CASSPGRNDNEQFF
CDR3nt: TGCGCCAGCAGCCCCGGGAGAAACGACAATGAGCAGTTCTTC
v_gene: TRBV5-1
d_gene: -
abundance: once
j_gene: TRBJ2-1

CDR3aa: CASSASSSYNEQFF
CDR3nt: TGTGCCAGTAGCGCGAGTAGCTCCTACAATGAGCAGTTCTTC
v_gene: TRBV19
d_gene: -
abundance: -
j_gene: TRBJ2-1

CDR3aa: CASSLVGTGPSRGELFF
CDR3nt: TGTGCCAGCAGTCTTGTCGGGACAGGCCCTTCTCGGGGGGAGCTGTTTTTT
v_gene: TRBV7-6
d_gene: TRBD1
abundance: -
j_gene: TRBJ2-2

CDR3aa: CASRITGTGELFF
CDR3nt: TGTGCCAGCAGGATCACAGGGACCGGGGAGCTGTTTTTT
v_gene: TRBV2
d_gene: -
abundance: -
j_gene: TRBJ2-2

CDR3aa: CASSRDSYNEQFF
CDR3nt: TGTGCCAGCAGCCGGGATTCCTACAATGAGCAGTTCTTC
v_gene: TRBV6-5
d_gene: -
abundance: -
j_gene: TRBJ2-1

CDR3aa: CASSTSGGESPLHF
CDR3nt: TGTGCCAGTAGTACCTCAGGGGGCGAATCACCCCTCCACTTT
v_gene: TRBV19
d_gene: TRBD1
abundance: -
j_gene: TRBJ1-6

CDR3aa: CASSLGLAGHKETQYF
CDR3nt: TGTGCCAGCAGCCTCGGACTAGCGGGCCATAAAGAGACCCAGTACTTC
v_gene: TRBV7-9
d_gene: TRBD2
abundance: few
j_gene: TRBJ2-5

CDR3aa: CASSLDINYGYTF
CDR3nt: TGCGCCAGCAGCTTGGATATTAACTATGGCTACACCTTC
v_gene: TRBV5-1
d_gene: -
abundance: once
j_gene: TRBJ1-2

CDR3aa: CAWSVAGNNGYTF
CDR3nt: TGTGCCTGGAGTGTAGCAGGGAATAACGGCTACACCTTC
v_gene: TRBV30
d_gene: -
abundance: -
j_gene: TRBJ1-2

CDR3aa: CASGSLAGEDEQYF
CDR3nt: TGTGCCAGCGGGTCGCTAGCGGGGGAAGACGAGCAGTACTTC
v_gene: TRBV2
d_gene: TRBD2
abundance: few
j_gene: TRBJ2-7

CDR3aa: CASSVVTGPNEKLFF
CDR3nt: TGTGCCAGCAGCGTGGTGACAGGGCCTAATGAAAAACTGTTTTTT
v_gene: TRBV7-9
d_gene: TRBD1
abundance: -
j_gene: TRBJ1-4

CDR3aa: CASSLYPAGGCEQYF
CDR3nt: TGTGCCAGCAGCTTGTACCCAGCGGGGGGCTGCGAGCAGTACTTC
v_gene: TRBV5-6
d_gene: TRBD2
abundance: -
j_gene: TRBJ2-7

CDR3aa: CASSSHSRVNTEAFF
CDR3nt: TGTGCCAGCAGCTCGCATTCCAGGGTGAACACTGAAGCTTTCTTT
v_gene: TRBV5-5
d_gene: -
abundance: -
j_gene: TRBJ1-1

CDR3aa: CAWSWGDTGELFF
CDR3nt: TGTGCCTGGAGTTGGGGCGACACCGGGGAGCTGTTTTTT
v_gene: TRBV30
d_gene: -
abundance: -
j_gene: TRBJ2-2

CDR3aa: CASSVADRVTEAFF
CDR3nt: TGTGCCAGCAGTGTAGCGGACAGGGTGACTGAAGCTTTCTTT
v_gene: TRBV2
d_gene: TRBD1
abundance: -
j_gene: TRBJ1-1

CDR3aa: CASSFITGSEAFF
CDR3nt: TGTGCCAGCAGCTTTATTACAGGGTCGGAAGCCTTCTTT
v_gene: TRBV7-9
d_gene: -
abundance: -
j_gene: TRBJ1-1

CDR3aa: CASSDGGEGSYNEQFF
CDR3nt: TGTGCCAGCAGCGACGGGGGAGAGGGGTCCTACAATGAGCAGTTCTTC
v_gene: TRBV11-1
d_gene: -
abundance: once
j_gene: TRBJ2-1

CDR3aa: CASSLARAWETQYF
CDR3nt: TGTGCCAGCAGCTTAGCCAGGGCATGGGAGACCCAGTACTTC
v_gene: TRBV7-2
d_gene: -
abundance: -
j_gene: TRBJ2-5

CDR3aa: CAWSRGTSGTGEQFF
CDR3nt: TGTGCCTGGTCCAGGGGGACTAGCGGGACAGGTGAGCAGTTCTTC
v_gene: TRBV30
d_gene: TRBD2
abundance: -
j_gene: TRBJ2-1

CDR3aa: CASSPSPGVVTEAFF
CDR3nt: TGTGCCAGCAGCCCCTCCCCCGGGGTGGTAACTGAAGCTTTCTTT
v_gene: TRBV5-4
d_gene: -
abundance: -
j_gene: TRBJ1-1

CDR3aa: CASSHVPIERETQYF
CDR3nt: TGCGCCAGCAGCCACGTTCCCATTGAGAGGGAGACCCAGTACTTC
v_gene: TRBV4-1
d_gene: -
abundance: -
j_gene: TRBJ2-5

CDR3aa: CASSVGGTSGGQDNEQFF
CDR3nt: TGTGCCAGCAGCGTAGGCGGAACTAGCGGGGGGCAAGACAATGAGCAGTTCTTC
v_gene: TRBV9
d_gene: TRBD2
abundance: -
j_gene: TRBJ2-1

CDR3aa: CVSTDRTYEQYF
CDR3nt: TGTGTCAGCACCGACAGGACCTACGAGCAGTACTTC
v_gene: TRBV6-1
d_gene: -
abundance: -
j_gene: TRBJ2-7

CDR3aa: CATSRAGAEPNYGYTF
CDR3nt: TGTGCCACCAGCAGAGCTGGGGCAGAGCCTAACTATGGCTACACCTTC
v_gene: TRBV15
d_gene: -
abundance: -
j_gene: TRBJ1-2

CDR3aa: CASSGTPTSTDTQYF
CDR3nt: TGTGCCAGCAGCGGGACTCCCACTTCCACAGATACGCAGTATTTT
v_gene: TRBV5-4
d_gene: -
abundance: -
j_gene: TRBJ2-3

CDR3aa: CASSGATSGRLPSTGELFF
CDR3nt: TGTGCCAGCTCAGGGGCGACTAGCGGGAGACTCCCTTCCACCGGGGAGCTGTTTTTT
v_gene: TRBV18
d_gene: TRBD2
abundance: -
j_gene: TRBJ2-2

CDR3aa: CASSTPSEDEDYGYTF
CDR3nt: TGTGCCAGCAGCACCCCTTCGGAGGATGAAGACTATGGCTACACCTTC
v_gene: TRBV13
d_gene: -
abundance: few
j_gene: TRBJ1-2

CDR3aa: CASRSTGTGTEAFF
CDR3nt: TGTGCCAGCAGATCTACCGGGACAGGTACTGAAGCTTTCTTT
v_gene: TRBV11-2
d_gene: TRBD1
abundance: -
j_gene: TRBJ1-1

CDR3aa: CASSPGLGNEQFF
CDR3nt: TGTGCCAGTAGCCCGGGACTAGGGAATGAGCAGTTCTTC
v_gene: TRBV19
d_gene: TRBD2
abundance: once
j_gene: TRBJ2-1

CDR3aa: CAWRGLAATDTQYF
CDR3nt: TGTGCCTGGAGAGGACTAGCGGCCACAGATACGCAGTATTTT
v_gene: TRBV30
d_gene: TRBD2
abundance: -
j_gene: TRBJ2-3

CDR3aa: CASSYRGYQETQYF
CDR3nt: TGTGCCAGCAGTTACCGGGGGTACCAAGAGACCCAGTACTTC
v_gene: TRBV6-6
d_gene: -
abundance: -
j_gene: TRBJ2-5

CDR3aa: CASSQSQGTGGYQETQYF
CDR3nt: TGCGCCAGCAGCCAATCCCAGGGGACGGGCGGTTACCAAGAGACCCAGTACTTC
v_gene: TRBV4-1
d_gene: -
abundance: -
j_gene: TRBJ2-5

CDR3aa: CASSLRGGSVSEAFF
CDR3nt: TGTGCCAGCAGCTTGAGGGGGGGATCTGTATCTGAAGCTTTCTTT
v_gene: TRBV5-4
d_gene: -
abundance: -
j_gene: TRBJ1-1

CDR3aa: CASNLLAGTTGELFF
CDR3nt: TGTGCCAGCAACTTACTAGCGGGCACCACCGGGGAGCTGTTTTTT
v_gene: TRBV27
d_gene: TRBD2
abundance: once
j_gene: TRBJ2-2

CDR3aa: CASSEDAGELWPQHF
CDR3nt: TGTGCCAGCAGTGAAGACGCTGGGGAGTTGTGGCCCCAGCATTTT
v_gene: TRBV6-1
d_gene: -
abundance: -
j_gene: TRBJ1-5

CDR3aa: CASSGAGATNEKLFF
CDR3nt: TGTGCCAGCAGTGGCGCGGGGGCAACTAATGAAAAACTGTTTTTT
v_gene: TRBV28
d_gene: -
abundance: -
j_gene: TRBJ1-4

CDR3aa: CASSPGGGYNEQFF
CDR3nt: TGTGCCAGTAGTCCAGGGGGAGGCTACAATGAGCAGTTCTTC
v_gene: TRBV19
d_gene: -
abundance: -
j_gene: TRBJ2-1

CDR3aa: CASSVGLAYNEQFF
CDR3nt: TGTGCCAGCAGCGTTGGACTAGCGTACAATGAGCAGTTCTTC
v_gene: TRBV9
d_gene: TRBD2
abundance: once
j_gene: TRBJ2-1

CDR3aa: CASSQAPGGTDTQYF
CDR3nt: TGTGCCAGCAGCCAGGCGCCGGGGGGCACAGATACGCAGTATTTT
v_gene: TRBV4-2
d_gene: -
abundance: -
j_gene: TRBJ2-3

CDR3aa: CASSPTGTGGQETQYF
CDR3nt: TGTGCCAGTAGTCCCACCGGGACAGGGGGACAAGAGACCCAGTACTTC
v_gene: TRBV19
d_gene: TRBD1
abundance: -
j_gene: TRBJ2-5

CDR3aa: CASSYSRAGDTEAFF
CDR3nt: TGTGCCAGCAGTTACTCGAGAGCAGGGGACACTGAAGCTTTCTTT
v_gene: TRBV6-6
d_gene: -
abundance: few
j_gene: TRBJ1-1

CDR3aa: CASSQLRGGTYEQYF
CDR3nt: TGTGCCAGCAGCCAACTCAGGGGCGGAACCTACGAGCAGTACTTC
v_gene: TRBV4-2
d_gene: -
abundance: -
j_gene: TRBJ2-7

CDR3aa: CASSESTGGIGEQYF
CDR3nt: TGTGCCAGCAGTGAATCGACAGGGGGCATAGGGGAGCAGTACTTC
v_gene: TRBV6-1
d_gene: TRBD1
abundance: -
j_gene: TRBJ2-7

CDR3aa: CSVIAGGGFNEQFF
CDR3nt: TGCAGCGTTATAGCGGGAGGGGGATTCAATGAGCAGTTCTTC
v_gene: TRBV29-1
d_gene: TRBD2
abundance: -
j_gene: TRBJ2-1

CDR3aa: CASRATGVGNYGYTF
CDR3nt: TGTGCCAGCAGGGCAACAGGGGTAGGGAACTATGGCTACACCTTC
v_gene: TRBV6-5
d_gene: TRBD1
abundance: -
j_gene: TRBJ1-2

CDR3aa: CASSPRLAGFSYNEQFF
CDR3nt: TGTGCCAGCAGCCCAAGACTAGCGGGCTTCTCCTACAATGAGCAGTTCTTC
v_gene: TRBV7-6
d_gene: TRBD2
abundance: once
j_gene: TRBJ2-1

CDR3aa: CAWSAVGAQYF
CDR3nt: TGTGCCTGGAGTGCGGTCGGGGCCCAGTACTTC
v_gene: TRBV30
d_gene: -
abundance: few
j_gene: TRBJ2-5

CDR3aa: CASSYPAGTGFEWYF
CDR3nt: TGTGCCAGCAGTTACCCGGCCGGGACAGGCTTCGAGTGGTACTTC
v_gene: TRBV6-5
d_gene: TRBD1
abundance: -
j_gene: TRBJ2-7

CDR3aa: CASSFGLAGGFYNEQFF
CDR3nt: TGCGCCAGCAGCTTCGGATTGGCGGGAGGATTTTACAATGAGCAGTTCTTC
v_gene: TRBV5-1
d_gene: TRBD2
abundance: -
j_gene: TRBJ2-1